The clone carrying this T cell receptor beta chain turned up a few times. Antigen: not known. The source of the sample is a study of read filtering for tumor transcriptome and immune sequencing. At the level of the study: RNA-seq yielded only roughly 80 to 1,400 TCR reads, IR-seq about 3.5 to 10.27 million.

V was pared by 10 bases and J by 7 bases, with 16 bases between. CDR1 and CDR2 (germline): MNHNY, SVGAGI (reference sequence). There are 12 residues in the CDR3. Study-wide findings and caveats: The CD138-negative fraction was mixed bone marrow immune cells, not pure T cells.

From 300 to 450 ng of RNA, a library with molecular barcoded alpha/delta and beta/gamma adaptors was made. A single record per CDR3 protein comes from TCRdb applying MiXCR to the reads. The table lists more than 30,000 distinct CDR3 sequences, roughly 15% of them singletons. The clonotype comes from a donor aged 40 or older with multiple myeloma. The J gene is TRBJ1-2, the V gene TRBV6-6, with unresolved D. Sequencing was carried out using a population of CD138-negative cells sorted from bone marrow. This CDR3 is CATQETAIGYTF. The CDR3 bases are TGTGCCACTCAGGAGACGGCTATTGGCTACACCTTC.